This is a list of T cell receptor beta chains from one sample in a study of T cell repertoires in cytomegalovirus infection. Each CDR3 protein gets one entry after TCRdb re-called the reads with MiXCR. The table includes some 940,000 distinct CDR3 sequences, roughly 30% detected once. What these receptors recognize is not known. This material consisted of cultured CD8+ T cells from PBMCs, taken from culture after CMV antigen stimulation. The source is a human donor in good health (CMV status not recorded). Some clones in this sample may be carry-over from other donors' samples. CDR3s include the opening cysteine and the closing phenylalanine or tryptophan. Fields, in order: J gene, clone size, V gene, D gene, CDR3 protein, CDR3 DNA. A D gene is named only where the DNA matches it firmly. Clone size is given for some rows only: seen once, a few or many times, or a class if the clone is expanded.

TRBJ2-2	-	TRBV11-2	TRBD1	CASSLWDRKTNTGELFF	TGTGCCAGCAGCCTGTGGGACAGAAAGACGAACACCGGGGAGCTGTTTTTT
TRBJ2-7	-	TRBV7-9	TRBD1	CASSYSSGGSPYEQYF	TGTGCCAGCAGCTACTCATCAGGGGGTTCGCCCTACGAGCAGTACTTC
TRBJ1-5	many	TRBV7-9	TRBD1	CASSLATGGGQPQHF	TGTGCCAGCAGCTTAGCGACAGGGGGGGGTCAGCCCCAGCATTTT
TRBJ2-7	-	TRBV7-6	-	CASSSGARTYEQYF	TGTGCCAGCAGCTCGGGGGCACGAACCTACGAGCAGTACTTC
TRBJ2-1	once	TRBV27	-	CASTLAWGSRITYNEQFF	TGTGCCAGCACCCTCGCCTGGGGCAGTCGAATTACCTACAATGAGCAGTTCTTC
TRBJ1-2	-	TRBV28	TRBD1	CANSFLSVGGASEDGYTF	TGTGCCAACAGTTTTCTGAGTGTAGGGGGCGCGTCTGAGGATGGCTACACCTTC
TRBJ2-1	-	TRBV6-1	-	CASRGTPTVDEQFF	TGTGCCAGCAGGGGGACTCCGACCGTCGATGAGCAGTTCTTC
TRBJ1-4	-	TRBV6-6	-	CASSYTGPQWLFF	TGTGCCAGCAGTTATACCGGGCCCCAGTGGCTGTTTTTT
TRBJ2-7	few	TRBV6-8	-	CASSYSPALRGQYEQYF	TGTGCCAGCAGTTACTCCCCCGCATTAAGGGGTCAATACGAGCAGTACTTC
TRBJ1-1	-	TRBV20-1	-	CSARPGLQTNTEAFF	TGCAGTGCTAGACCCGGACTTCAGACGAACACTGAAGCTTTCTTT
TRBJ2-5	few	TRBV4-1	TRBD1	CATQITGQGVDETQYF	TGCGCCACCCAGATAACGGGACAGGGCGTTGACGAGACCCAGTACTTC
TRBJ1-3	-	TRBV6-5	-	CASRRDRGNTIYF	TGTGCCAGCAGGAGGGACCGTGGAAACACCATATATTTT
TRBJ1-2	-	TRBV11-2	-	CASSGRGRGGDYGYTF	TGTGCCAGCAGCGGCCGCGGTCGGGGCGGTGACTATGGCTACACCTTC
TRBJ2-1	-	TRBV6-1	-	CASPGVLRGVGNEQFF	TGTGCCAGTCCTGGGGTGTTGAGAGGGGTGGGTAATGAGCAGTTCTTC
TRBJ1-1	-	TRBV5-5	-	CASSLEQPNTEAFF	TGTGCCAGCAGCTTGGAACAGCCGAACACTGAAGCTTTCTTT
TRBJ1-2	few	TRBV7-9	TRBD1	CASSLGQGAFNGYTF	TGTGCCAGCAGCTTAGGACAGGGGGCTTTTAATGGCTACACCTTC
TRBJ1-1	-	TRBV6-5	-	CASSYSYRGGDTEAFF	TGTGCCAGCAGTTACTCGTATAGGGGGGGCGACACTGAAGCTTTCTTT
TRBJ2-2	-	TRBV7-7	-	CASSWGVAGTGELFF	TGTGCTAGCAGCTGGGGAGTAGCCGGCACCGGGGAGCTGTTTTTT
TRBJ1-1	few	TRBV4-1	TRBD1	CASSHEETGGTEAFF	TGCGCCAGCAGCCACGAAGAGACAGGGGGCACTGAAGCTTTCTTT
TRBJ2-3	-	TRBV12-3/TRBV12-4	TRBD2	CASSRLVGRGDTQYF	TGTGCCAGCAGCCGACTAGTGGGGAGGGGAGATACGCAGTATTTT
TRBJ1-5	few	TRBV5-6	-	CASSPSGLETDGFFQPQHF	TGTGCCAGCAGCCCCTCAGGGTTAGAAACGGACGGCTTTTTTCAGCCCCAGCATTTT
TRBJ1-1	-	TRBV29-1	-	CSVGGTASYTEAFF	TGCAGCGTTGGCGGGACTGCCAGTTACACTGAAGCTTTCTTT
TRBJ2-1	-	TRBV4-1	-	CASSFAYNEQFF	TGCGCCAGCAGTTTCGCCTACAATGAGCAGTTCTTC
TRBJ2-2	once	TRBV9	-	CASSVGDRLGGRELDTGELFF	TGTGCCAGCAGCGTAGGAGACAGGCTGGGGGGGCGGGAGTTGGACACCGGGGAGCTGTTTTTT
TRBJ1-6	-	TRBV6-1	TRBD1	CASSFRQGYSPLHF	TGTGCCAGCAGTTTCAGACAGGGGTACTCACCCCTCCACTTT
TRBJ2-1	few	TRBV6-1	-	CASLRGPEQFF	TGTGCCAGCCTGAGGGGACCGGAGCAGTTCTTC
TRBJ2-2	-	TRBV20-1	-	CSARARVQRYTGELFF	TGCAGTGCTAGAGCGCGAGTTCAGCGCTACACCGGGGAGCTGTTTTTT
TRBJ2-1	few	TRBV2	-	CATRDRTYNEQFF	TGTGCCACCCGGGACCGAACCTACAATGAGCAGTTCTTC
TRBJ1-2	-	TRBV7-6	TRBD1	CASSLGTGADTYGYTF	TGTGCCAGCAGCCTCGGGACAGGGGCAGATACCTATGGCTACACCTTC
TRBJ2-3	many	TRBV12-3/TRBV12-4	-	CASSRQLSTDTQYF	TGTGCCAGCAGTCGACAGTTAAGCACAGATACGCAGTATTTT